These 20 T cell receptor beta chains were all obtained from the same sample, sequenced in a study of tumor and adjacent non-tumor tissue in lung cancer. This sample's RNA came from whole unsorted tissue. Distant lung tissue was collected more than 3 cm away from the tumor edge. Three rounds of nested PCR, following a modified ARM-PCR protocol, produced the TCRbeta library. TCRdb passed the multiplex PCR reads through MiXCR, listing each CDR3 protein once. This sample yields some 66,000 distinct CDR3 sequences, of which about 63% are seen a single time; 32% belongs to the top ten. The sample taken for sequencing was distant non-tumor lung tissue. All receptors come from a man between 65 and 80 years old with non-small cell lung cancer.

Only one count was recorded for this clonotype. Germline is not matched at one junction end, which may reflect a read error. The V and J genes are TRBV7-9 and TRBJ2-3; D gene ambiguous. Germline-derived CDR1 and CDR2 are SEHNR and FQNEAQ (reference sequence). The CDR3 runs to 15 residues. The CDR3 bases are TGTGCCAGCAGCTCTCAGAGGCCCAGCACAGATACGGAGTATTTT. Its translation is CASSSQRPSTDTEYF. The variable domain in full, completed from reference TRBV7-9 and TRBJ2-3, reads DTGVSQNPRHKITKRGQNVTFRCDPISEHNRLYWYRQTLGQGPEFLTYFQNEAQLEKSRLLSDRFSAERPKGSFSTLEIQRTEQGDSAMYLCASSSQRPSTDTEYFGPGTRLTVL.

This clonotype was detected a few times. The CDR3 sequence is CASSKGQSTDTQYF. CDR3 DNA: TGCGCCAGCAGCAAAGGACAGAGCACAGATACGCAGTATTTT. This rearrangement joins TRBV5-1 to TRBJ2-3; D might be TRBD1 (6 bases). Germline V lookup: CDR1 SGHRS, CDR2 YFSETQ. V dropped 4 bases and J dropped 0 bases, with 9 bases sitting between them. The CDR3 has 14 amino acids.

The chain carries TRBV11-2 and TRBJ1-2; the D is unclear. The CDR3 sequence is 13 residues long. Germline-derived CDR1 and CDR2 are SGHAT and FQNNGV. Trimming removed 5 bases from V and 10 bases from J, with 17 bases in between. Here the CDR3 DNA reads TGTGCCAGCAGCCCTAGCCGGGCAGGAGACTACACCTTC. Protein product: CASSPSRAGDYTF. Variable domain in full (rest from reference TRBV11-2 and TRBJ1-2): EAGVAQSPRYKIIEKRQSVAFWCNPISGHATLYWYQQILGQGPKLLIQFQNNGVVDDSQLPKDRFSAERLKGVDSTLKIQPAKLEDSAVYLCASSPSRAGDYTFGSGTRLTVV.

This clonotype was observed a few times. V and J are TRBV20-1 and TRBJ1-2; D remains unclear. V was cut by 0 bases and J by 8 bases, with 16 bases left in between. Germline V gene data show CDR1 as DFQATT and CDR2 as SNEGSKA (reference sequence). CDR3 size: 14 residues. For the CDR3, the DNA is TGCAGTGCTAGAGATGTAGGTTCCTATGGAGGCTACACCTTC. Translated, it gives CSARDVGSYGGYTF.

As to this clonotype: A junction boundary mismatches the germline segment, possibly from a read error. The chain employs TRBV11-2 and TRBJ2-1; D is ambiguous. The CDR3 is 15 residues long. Germline lookup yields CDR1 SGHAT and CDR2 FQNNGV. The DNA of the CDR3 is TGTGCCTGCAGCTTAGTGACAATCTCTAGCAATGAGCAGTTCTTC. Amino acid sequence: CACSLVTISSNEQFF.

Turning to this clonotype: It may be a read error: a sequence one base away is much more abundant. V gene TRBV5-6 combines with J gene TRBJ1-2; 8 bases are a match to TRBD1. There are 14 residues in the CDR3. Germline V CDR1 and CDR2: SGHDT, YYEEEE. The CDR3 DNA follows: TGTGACAGCAGCTGGGACAGGAAAGGGTATGGCTACACCTTC. Translation gives CDSSWDRKGYGYTF.

This clonotype was seen a single time. This could be a read error, since a much larger clone is one nucleotide away. Because it lacks the conserved phenylalanine or tryptophan at the end, this CDR3 is likely a read error. The chain is built from TRBV5-4 and TRBJ2-7; tentatively, D is TRBD2 (6 bases). V was trimmed by 4 bases and J by 5 bases, leaving 16 bases between them. This CDR3 contains 14 residues. Germline V gives CDR1 SGHNT, CDR2 YYREEE (reference sequence). CDR3 nucleotide sequence: TGTGCCAGCAGCCCGGGGCGGGGTCGGGACGAGCAGTACTCC. Amino acid sequence: CASSPGRGRDEQYS.

This chain links TRBV6-1 with TRBJ2-3; the D is unclear. CDR3 length: 11 residues. Germline CDR1 reads MNHNS; CDR2 reads SASEGT. Trimming stripped 6 bases from V and 7 bases from J, with 8 bases between. Here the CDR3 reads CASSFKNTQYF. The CDR3 DNA is TGTGCCAGCAGCTTCAAAAATACGCAGTATTTT.

With regard to this clonotype: A read error may account for a junction end that differs from germline. The rearrangement links TRBV6-6 to TRBJ1-5; D unresolved. Germline CDR1 and CDR2: MNHNY and SVGAGI (reference sequence). The CDR3 totals 13 residues. The CDR3 here is CASSSNRNQPQHF. The DNA for the CDR3 is TGTGCCAGCAGTTCAAATAGGAATCAACCCCAACATTTT.

This clonotype has a single count. The junction does not match germline at one end; this may be a read error. The V call is TRBV11-3, the J call TRBJ2-4; 7 bases fit TRBD1. Germline-derived CDR1 and CDR2 are SGHNT and YENEEA. This CDR3 region has 16 residues. The CDR3 sequence is CASSVNRGNSKNIQYF. The CDR3 DNA is TGTGCTAGCAGTGTGAACAGGGGTAATTCCAAAAACATTCAGTACTTC.

This clonotype was recorded a few times. At one of its ends the junction is not consistent with the germline gene, which may arise from a read error. The CDR3 loop reads CAGSSRGGSSGANVLTF. The DNA for the CDR3 is TGTGCCGGCAGTTCCCGGGGGGGTAGCTCTGGGGCCAACGTCCTAACTTTC. The chain combines TRBV11-2 with TRBJ2-6; TRBD2 matches 8 bases. The CDR3 totals 17 residues. CDR1 SGHAT and CDR2 FQNNGV come from the germline V gene.

Turning to this clonotype: An end of the junction differs from the germline gene, which may be a read error. The chain uses TRBV20-1 and TRBJ2-7; either TRBD1 or TRBD2 may supply D (5 bases each). This CDR3 contains 15 residues. CDR1 DFQATT and CDR2 SNEGSKA come from the germline V gene (reference sequence). The CDR3 coding sequence is TGCAATGCTACCCCCGGGGCACTCAGCTCCTACGAGCAGTACTTC. Translation gives CNATPGALSSYEQYF.

In this sample, this clonotype turned up a few times. One base away lies a much larger clone, so this may be a sequencing read error. This chain connects TRBV12-3 or TRBV12-4 to TRBJ2-7; 9 positions agree with TRBD1. This CDR3 has 13 amino acids. V shed 6 bases and J 6 bases; nucleotides not matched to a gene: 6. The CDR3 region has the DNA TGTGCCAGCAGCATCGGGACAGGGCGCGAGCAGTACTTC. Its translation is CASSIGTGREQYF.

Notes on this clonotype: Mismatch with germline at one junction end may stem from a read error. This rearrangement joins TRBV4-1 to TRBJ2-3; possible D gene TRBD2, 5 bases. Germline lookup yields CDR1 MGHRA and CDR2 YSYEKL. This CDR3 is built from 14 residues. The CDR3: CASSQGLEGDTRYF. As DNA, the CDR3 is TGCGCCAGCAGCCAAGGCCTAGAGGGAGATACGCGGTACTTT.

This clonotype was observed a handful of times. The chain joins TRBV6-9 to TRBJ1-2, with a tentative D call TRBD1 (6 bases). V lost 10 bases and J 3 bases, leaving 15 bases between the germline ends. The CDR3 is 13 residues long. Germline CDR1 reads MNHGY; CDR2 reads SVAAGI. CDR3 sequence reads: CAIYKGDDYGYTF. CDR3 coding DNA: TGTGCCATCTATAAGGGGGACGACTATGGCTACACCTTC.

Regarding this clonotype: A much larger clonotype is one base distant, so this may be a read error. The V gene is TRBV28, the J gene TRBJ2-1; 8 positions match TRBD2. Germline V gene data show CDR1 as MDHEN and CDR2 as SYDVKM. This CDR3 contains 14 residues. As DNA, the CDR3 is TGTGCCACTCTCTGGGCGGGGGGCCTCAATGAGAAGTTCTTC. Translation gives CATLWAGGLNEKFF. Complete variable domain (other parts from reference TRBV28 and TRBJ2-1): DVKVTQSSRYLVKRTGEKVFLECVQDMDHENMFWYRQDPGLGLRLIYFSYDVKMKEKGDIPEGYSVSREKKERFSLILESASTNQTSMYLCATLWAGGLNEKFFGPGTRLTVL.

Points on this clonotype: Sequence at one end of the junction differs from germline and may be a read error. The chain carries TRBV10-1 and TRBJ2-2; the match to TRBD2 covers 9 bases. CDR1 WNHNN and CDR2 SYGVQD come from the germline V gene (reference sequence). CDR3 length equals 16 residues. This CDR3 is CANSSRTTSGCGELFF. The CDR3 coding sequence is TGCGCCAACAGTTCTAGAACCACTAGCGGGTGTGGGGAGCTGTTTTTT.

Points on this clonotype: This could be a read error, since a much larger clone is one nucleotide away. The CDR3 ends on some other residue instead of the conserved phenylalanine or tryptophan, so this is likely a read error. J is TRBJ2-5 and V is TRBV5-4, with 8 bases lining up with TRBD2. The CDR3 runs 15 residues. Germline CDR1 SGHNT, CDR2 YYREEE (reference sequence). The trim removed 4 bases at V and 2 bases at J, leaving 7 bases unmatched. CDR3 nucleotides: TGTGCCAGCAGCCCCGGCCGCGGGGGGCAAGAGACCCAGTACTAC. Translation gives CASSPGRGGQETQYY.

This clonotype came up a few times. Just one base apart from a much larger clone, this may be a read error. The genes are TRBV6-1 and TRBJ1-5, with unresolved D. Germline values: CDR1 MNHNS, CDR2 SASEGT. Trimming removed 5 bases from V and 2 bases from J, with 7 bases in between. The CDR3 sequence is 13 residues long. The CDR3 spells CASSTAGNQPQHF. CDR3 nucleotide sequence: TGTGCCAGCAGTACGGCAGGCAATCAGCCCCAGCATTTT.

Comments on this clonotype: A much larger clone differs by one base, so this may be a read error. The chain carries TRBV28 and TRBJ2-4; 7 nucleotides line up with TRBD1. The CDR3 consists of 14 residues. V lost 8 bases, J lost 9 bases, and 13 bases stayed unmatched. Germline lookup yields CDR1 MDHEN and CDR2 SYDVKM. CDR3 protein: CASGRPGQLVIQYF. DNA for the CDR3: TGTGCCAGCGGAAGACCGGGACAGTTAGTCATTCAGTACTTC.